The 32 T cell receptor beta chains reported below all come from one sample, sequenced in a study of blood T cell repertoires in COVID-19 (dated by TCRdb to 2020 to 2022). Libraries were prepared through the immunoSEQ multiplex PCR assay. TCRdb carries this immuneACCESS record with in-frame sequences only. Its versions omit some clonotypes, under half of them owing to an unresolved V gene in the studies checked, with the rest unexplained. This sample comprises over 85,000 clones, around four fifths of them detected only once. Of the sample, around 3.1% is held by the ten largest clones. The material sequenced was peripheral blood. These receptors were collected from a man aged 45-65 years with acute or convalescent COVID-19.

This chain joins TRBV6-2 or TRBV6-3 and TRBJ1-1, with D perhaps matching TRBD1 (6 bases). Trimming removed 6 bases at V and 1 base at J, with 15 bases between. Germline V gives CDR1 MNHEY, CDR2 SVGEGT. The CDR3 has 15 amino acids. The CDR3 DNA reads as TGTGCCAGCAGCCTCAGGGGAGTGGAGAACACTGAAGCTTTCTTT. Protein product: CASSLRGVENTEAFF.

This clone occurred once. This chain uses TRBV30 with TRBJ1-5; 10 positions match TRBD1. The germline CDR1 and CDR2 sequences are GTSNPN and SVGIG (reference sequence). V lost 5 bases, J lost 2 bases, and 0 bases stayed unmatched. The CDR3 consists of 13 residues. As DNA, the CDR3 is TGTGCCTGGGGGACAGGGGGCAATCAGCCCCAGCATTTT. This codes for CAWGTGGNQPQHF.

V usage is TRBV7-9 and J usage is TRBJ1-6; D possibly corresponds to TRBD1 (6 bases). Germline CDR1 SEHNR, CDR2 FQNEAQ (reference sequence). The CDR3 runs 15 residues. The V and J ends lost 5 bases and 9 bases respectively, with 17 bases between them. The CDR3 nucleotides are TGTGCCAGCAGCGAAACGGACAGTCGGGCTTCACCCCTCCACTTT. It yields the protein CASSETDSRASPLHF. Based on the CDR3 plus reference TRBV7-9 and TRBJ1-6, the full variable domain is DTGVSQNPRHKITKRGQNVTFRCDPISEHNRLYWYRQTLGQGPEFLTYFQNEAQLEKSRLLSDRFSAERPKGSFSTLEIQRTEQGDSAMYLCASSETDSRASPLHFGNGTRLTVT.

This CDR3 reads CASSAAGGEETQYF. The CDR3 bases are TGCGCCAGCAGCGCGGCAGGGGGAGAGGAGACCCAGTACTTC. The chain combines TRBV5-1 with TRBJ2-5; 7 bases line up with TRBD1. The CDR3 loop spans 14 amino acids. Germline V CDR1 and CDR2: SGHRS, YFSETQ. V dropped 4 bases and J dropped 5; count of bases not matched to a gene: 8.

J is TRBJ2-7 and V is TRBV7-9; TRBD1 matches at 8 bases. Per the germline V gene, CDR1 is SEHNR and CDR2 is FQNEAQ (reference sequence). V gave up 7 bases and J gave up 3 bases; unmatched junction bases: 8. The CDR3 loop spans 14 amino acids. The chain's CDR3 is CASTNAGTGYEQYF. Here the CDR3 DNA reads TGTGCCAGCACCAACGCCGGGACAGGCTACGAGCAGTACTTC.

The chain employs TRBV4-3 and TRBJ1-1; TRBD1 matches 9 bases. The V segment lost 3 bases and the J segment 4 bases; nucleotides outside the gene matches: 6. The CDR3 has 15 amino acids. Germline V gives CDR1 LGHNA, CDR2 YSLEER. The CDR3 DNA reads TGCGCCAGCAGCCAGTCCCGGACAGGGGTCACTGAAGCTTTCTTT. Translated, it gives CASSQSRTGVTEAFF.

This rearrangement joins TRBV19 to TRBJ1-2; 8 bases match TRBD1. Germline CDR1 reads LNHDA; CDR2 reads SQIVND (reference sequence). After removal of 6 bases from V and 3 bases from J, the junction contained 6 bases not matched to a gene. The CDR3 consists of 14 residues. In DNA form, the CDR3 reads TGTGCCAGTAGCGTACAGGGGGTAGACTATGGCTACACCTTC. It encodes CASSVQGVDYGYTF.

The chain recombines TRBV28 with TRBJ2-5; 8 positions agree with TRBD2. Germline V gene sequence: CDR1 MDHEN, CDR2 SYDVKM. The junction had 7 bases not matched to a gene; V was cut back by 3 bases and J by 1 base. The CDR3 is 16 amino acids. CDR3 in amino acids: CASSFGSGGSQETQYF. CDR3 DNA: TGTGCCAGCAGTTTTGGGAGCGGGGGATCCCAAGAGACCCAGTACTTC.

V is TRBV7-2 and J is TRBJ2-1, with TRBD1 identical over 7 bases. Losses at the gene ends were 1 base for V and 16 bases for J; bases not matched to a gene: 13. The germline V gene encodes CDR1 SGHTA and CDR2 FQGNSA. This CDR3 is built from 14 residues. The CDR3 nucleotides are TGTGCCAGCAGCTTAGTGTTCCTGGGACAGAACACTTTCTTC. Translation: CASSLVFLGQNTFF.

This chain joins TRBV2 and TRBJ2-7; tentatively, D is TRBD2 (6 bases). The CDR3 spans 16 residues. Between the trimmed V and J ends, which lost 7 bases and 0 bases, there was a span of 19 bases. Looked up from germline, CDR1 is SNHLY and CDR2 is FYNNEI. This CDR3 reads CASKVEGQGSSYEQYF. The DNA of the CDR3 is TGTGCCAGCAAGGTGGAGGGGCAGGGAAGCTCCTACGAGCAGTACTTC.

The chain carries TRBV10-3 and TRBJ2-1; 9 bases align to TRBD2. Germline trimming cut 4 bases from V and 1 base from J; bases unmatched to any gene: 5. Germline CDR1 ENHRY, CDR2 SYGVKD. The CDR3 is 16 amino acids. CDR3 region: CAISGPTSGSYNEQFF. For the CDR3, the DNA is TGTGCCATCAGTGGACCGACTAGCGGTTCCTACAATGAGCAGTTCTTC.

The chain combines TRBV7-9 with TRBJ1-2, with TRBD1 as a possible D gene (5 bases). The CDR3 is 16 amino acids. V shed 1 base and J shed 1 base, with 13 bases lying between them. Germline CDR1 and CDR2: SEHNR and FQNEAQ (reference sequence). CDR3 amino acids: CASSLDRNPLNYGYTF. The DNA of the CDR3 is TGTGCCAGCAGCTTAGACAGGAACCCTCTTAACTATGGCTACACCTTC.

The CDR3 here is CASSLRQGAGGSPLHF. The CDR3 DNA is TGTGCCAGCAGCTTAAGACAGGGGGCAGGAGGTTCACCCCTCCACTTT. The chain uses TRBV7-2 and TRBJ1-6; 10 positions agree with TRBD1. Germline trimming cut 2 bases from V and 9 bases from J; bases unmatched to any gene: 7. The CDR3 is 16 amino acids. The V gene's germline CDR1 is SGHTA and CDR2 FQGNSA.

The chain has TRBV7-3 and TRBJ1-3, with 8 bases that match TRBD1. Losses at the gene ends were 6 bases for V and 7 bases for J; bases not matched to a gene: 5. Per the germline V gene, CDR1 is SGHTA and CDR2 is FQGTGA. The CDR3 runs to 13 residues. CDR3 nucleotide sequence: TGTGCCAGCAGAGGACAGGGAGGGAACACCATATATTTT. Translation gives CASRGQGGNTIYF. The full variable domain, its missing parts supplied by reference TRBV7-3 and TRBJ1-3, is GAGVSQTPSNKVTEKGKYVELRCDPISGHTALYWYRQSLGQGPEFLIYFQGTGAADDSGLPNDRFFAVRPEGSVSTLKIQRTERGDSAVYLCASRGQGGNTIYFGEGSWLTVV.

This rearrangement joins TRBV5-1 to TRBJ2-5, with TRBD1 identical over 9 bases. Germline V gene data show CDR1 as SGHRS and CDR2 as YFSETQ. CDR3 length equals 15 residues. V shed 4 bases, J shed 5 bases, and the junction held 9 bases outside the gene matches. CDR3 in DNA: TGCGCCAGCAGCAAAACGACAGGGGGTGGGGAGACCCAGTACTTC. Its protein product is CASSKTTGGGETQYF. The variable domain in full, completed from reference TRBV5-1 and TRBJ2-5, reads KAGVTQTPRYLIKTRGQQVTLSCSPISGHRSVSWYQQTPGQGLQFLFEYFSETQRNKGNFPGRFSGRQFSNSRSEMNVSTLELGDSALYLCASSKTTGGGETQYFGPGTRLLVL.

The V gene is TRBV19, the J gene TRBJ1-5; D is unclear. CDR1 and CDR2 (germline): LNHDA, SQIVND (reference sequence). The CDR3 extends over 14 amino acids. The V gene lost 10 bases and the J gene lost 3 bases, with 16 bases spanning the gap. The CDR3 spells CATAWPTLNQPQHF. CDR3 DNA sequence: TGTGCCACCGCCTGGCCAACCCTCAATCAGCCCCAGCATTTT.

The chain combines TRBV5-1 with TRBJ2-2; D unresolved. This CDR3 spans 13 amino acids. CDR1 and CDR2 (germline): SGHRS, YFSETQ. Trimming left V 7 bases short and J 1 base short, with 8 bases between. CDR3 in amino acids: CASEFGNTGELFF. In nucleotides, the CDR3 is TGCGCCAGCGAATTCGGGAACACCGGGGAGCTGTTTTTT.

The V call is TRBV16, the J call TRBJ2-3; 7 bases are shared with TRBD2. Germline values: CDR1 KGHSY, CDR2 FQNENV. The trim removed 4 bases at V and 4 bases at J, leaving 11 bases unmatched. The CDR3 loop spans 16 amino acids. Written as DNA, the CDR3 is TGTGCCAGCAGCCTGCATGGCGGGGGAACCGCAGATACGCAGTATTTT. This codes for CASSLHGGGTADTQYF.

The genes are TRBV4-3 and TRBJ1-3, with no clear D. V was pared by 1 base and J by 0 bases, with 4 bases between. Germline lookup yields CDR1 LGHNA and CDR2 YSLEER. The CDR3 consists of 14 residues. CDR3: CASSQGASGNTIYF. The DNA for the CDR3 is TGCGCCAGCAGCCAAGGGGCCTCTGGAAACACCATATATTTT.

This rearrangement joins TRBV5-1 to TRBJ1-3, with D uncertain. Germline V gives CDR1 SGHRS, CDR2 YFSETQ. V was trimmed by 5 bases and J by 0 bases, leaving 9 bases between them. The CDR3 covers 14 residues. The CDR3 is CASRESGSGNTIYF. CDR3 in DNA: TGCGCCAGCAGAGAATCAGGCTCTGGAAACACCATATATTTT.

The J gene is TRBJ1-2, the V gene TRBV4-3, with no clear D. CDR1 LGHNA and CDR2 YSLEER come from the germline V gene. The CDR3 has 17 amino acids. Deletions cut 1 base from V and 1 base from J, with 16 bases between. For the CDR3, the DNA is TGCGCCAGCAGCCAAGCCGCGGCGGCGGGGTATAACTATGGCTACACCTTC. It codes for CASSQAAAAGYNYGYTF.

The J gene is TRBJ1-1, the V gene TRBV27; 8 bases align to TRBD1. Germline V gene lookup returns CDR1 MNHEY and CDR2 SMNVEV (reference sequence). V was clipped by 5 bases and J by 1 base; unmatched bases: 6. The CDR3 is 15 residues long. The CDR3 here is CASSPGQGANTEAFF. The CDR3 nucleotides read TGTGCCAGCAGTCCCGGACAGGGAGCGAACACTGAAGCTTTCTTT.

The chain combines TRBV24-1 with TRBJ2-5; D is perhaps TRBD1 (5 bases). The CDR3 covers 12 residues. V lost 2 bases to trimming and J lost 9 bases, with 9 bases between them. Germline assignment: CDR1 KGHDR and CDR2 SFDVKD. The CDR3 protein is CATSDSVGAQYF. In DNA form, the CDR3 reads TGTGCCACCAGTGATTCCGTAGGGGCCCAGTACTTC.

The chain carries TRBV10-3 and TRBJ2-7; 7 nucleotides agree with TRBD1. The trim removed 5 bases at V and 7 bases at J, leaving 5 bases unmatched. The CDR3 sequence is 12 residues long. The germline V gene encodes CDR1 ENHRY and CDR2 SYGVKD. CDR3 in DNA: TGTGCCATCAGTACAGGGGTCGGGGAGCAGTACTTC. It codes for CAISTGVGEQYF.

The chain is built from TRBV15 and TRBJ2-7, with D perhaps matching TRBD2 (5 bases). CDR1 LNHNV and CDR2 YYDKDF come from the germline V gene (reference sequence). CDR3 size: 14 residues. The germline V and J ends were trimmed by 0 bases and 2 bases, with 8 bases remaining between them. CDR3 loop: CATSREGVTYEQYF. CDR3 DNA: TGTGCCACCAGCAGAGAGGGAGTTACCTACGAGCAGTACTTC.

V usage is TRBV6-5 and J usage is TRBJ2-3, with 7 bases that match TRBD1. This CDR3 is built from 14 residues. J was trimmed by 0 bases and V by 10 bases; bases with no gene match: 7. The germline CDR1 and CDR2 sequences are MNHEY and SVGAGI. The CDR3 nucleotides read TGTGCCACCGGACAGGACCCTAGCACAGATACGCAGTATTTT. The encoded protein is CATGQDPSTDTQYF.

The chain links TRBV18 to TRBJ2-3, with a possible D match to TRBD1 (5 bases). The length of the CDR3 is 14 residues. The ends were cut back, 3 bases at V and 0 bases at J, with 7 bases in the middle. Germline CDR1 KGHSH, CDR2 LQKENI. Here the CDR3 DNA reads TGTGCCAGCTCACCGCGACAGAGCACAGATACGCAGTATTTT. As protein: CASSPRQSTDTQYF.

This chain links TRBV18 with TRBJ2-1; D is ambiguous. The CDR3 has 15 residues. V was clipped by 2 bases and J by 6 bases, with 14 bases between them. Germline V gene lookup returns CDR1 KGHSH and CDR2 LQKENI. The CDR3 DNA reads as TGTGCCAGCTCACCAATCCAACAGACAACCAATGAGCAGTTCTTC. It encodes CASSPIQQTTNEQFF.

This clone was recorded once. The V gene is TRBV10-3, the J gene TRBJ1-1; 9 bases map to TRBD1. CDR3 length equals 14 residues. The germline gives CDR1 ENHRY, CDR2 SYGVKD. Germline trimming cut 5 bases from V and 4 bases from J; bases unmatched to any gene: 5. CDR3 nucleotide sequence: TGTGCCATCAGTCAATCGACAGGGGGCACTGAAGCTTTCTTT. This sequence encodes CAISQSTGGTEAFF.

Note on this clone: The conserved phenylalanine or tryptophan normally closing the CDR3 is absent here, so this likely arose from a read error. Because the CDR3's place on the DNA is in doubt, the DNA is left out and the CDR3 is given as listed by TCRdb. This rearrangement joins TRBV19 to TRBJ1-1; TRBD1 is the table's D call, not checked against the DNA. The CDR3 has 14 amino acids, counting both end residues. Per the germline V gene, CDR1 is LNHDA and CDR2 is SQIVND (reference sequence). CDR3 protein: CASSTRGTGGEPTL.

J is TRBJ2-3 and V is TRBV4-3; D is possibly TRBD2 (6 bases). The germline gives CDR1 LGHNA, CDR2 YSLEER. This CDR3 is built from 16 residues. Trimming stripped 1 base from V and 0 bases from J, with 11 bases between. The CDR3 nucleotides are TGCGCCAGCAGCCAAGGCGGGGCTCTGAGCACAGATACGCAGTATTTT. This sequence encodes CASSQGGALSTDTQYF.

This chain joins TRBV27 and TRBJ2-3; TRBD2 aligns across 9 bases. The CDR3 totals 18 residues. V lost 3 bases to trimming and J lost 3 bases; unmatched junction nucleotides: 13. Per germline, CDR1 MNHEY and CDR2 SMNVEV (reference sequence). The CDR3 loop reads CASSFRIAGVSSTDTQYF. CDR3 bases: TGTGCCAGCAGTTTTCGGATAGCGGGAGTTAGCTCGACAGATACGCAGTATTTT.